This T cell receptor (beta chain) was observed in a study of cytomegalovirus exposure and HLA in healthy donors. CDR3 length: 16 amino acids. Germline CDR1 ENHRY, CDR2 SYGVKD. Trimming removed 2 bases from V and 6 bases from J, with 17 bases in between. The protocol was immunoSEQ multiplex PCR, while the TCRdb copy is restricted to in-frame clones and leaves out a portion. The sample lists roughly 120,000 clones; 88% were seen once. The chain employs TRBV10-3 and TRBJ2-1; D is possibly TRBD1 (8 bases). The specimen was PBMCs. The receptor comes from a woman under 30 in good health and CMV-seropositive. CDR3 loop: CAISEIPGGGGNEQFF. CDR3 nucleotides: TGTGCCATCAGTGAGATCCCAGGGGGCGGGGGCAATGAGCAGTTCTTC.